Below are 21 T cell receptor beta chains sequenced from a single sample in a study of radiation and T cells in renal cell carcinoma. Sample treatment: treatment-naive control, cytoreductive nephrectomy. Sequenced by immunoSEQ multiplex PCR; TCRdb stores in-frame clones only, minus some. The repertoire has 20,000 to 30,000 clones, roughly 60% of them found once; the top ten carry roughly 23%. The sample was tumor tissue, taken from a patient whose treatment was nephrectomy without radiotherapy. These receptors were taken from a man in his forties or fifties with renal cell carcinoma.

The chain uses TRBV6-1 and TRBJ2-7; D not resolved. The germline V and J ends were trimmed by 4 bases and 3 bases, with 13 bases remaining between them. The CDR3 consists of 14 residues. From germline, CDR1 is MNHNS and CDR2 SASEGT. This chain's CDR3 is CASSGSHSRYEQYV. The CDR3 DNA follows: TGTGCCAGCAGTGGAAGCCACTCCCGCTACGAGCAGTACGTC.

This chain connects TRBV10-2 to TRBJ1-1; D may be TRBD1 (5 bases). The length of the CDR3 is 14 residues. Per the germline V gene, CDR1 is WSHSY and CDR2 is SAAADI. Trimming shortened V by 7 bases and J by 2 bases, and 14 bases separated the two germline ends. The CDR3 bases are TGCGCCAGCATGCTCGGGAGGGGAAACACTGAAGCTTTCTTT. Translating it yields CASMLGRGNTEAFF.

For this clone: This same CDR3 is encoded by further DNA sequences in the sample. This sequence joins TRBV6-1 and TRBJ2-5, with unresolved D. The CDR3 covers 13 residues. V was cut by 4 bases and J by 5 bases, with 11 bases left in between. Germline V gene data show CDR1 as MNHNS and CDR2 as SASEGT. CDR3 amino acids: CASSVSGRETQYF. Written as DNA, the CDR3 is TGTGCCAGCAGTGTGAGTGGTCGGGAGACCCAGTACTTC.

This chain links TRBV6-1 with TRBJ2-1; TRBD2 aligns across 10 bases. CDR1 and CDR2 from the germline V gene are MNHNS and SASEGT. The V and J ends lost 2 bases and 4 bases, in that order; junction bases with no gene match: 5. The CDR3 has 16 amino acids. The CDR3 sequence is CASSEWVAGGYNEQFF. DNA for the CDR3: TGTGCCAGCAGTGAATGGGTAGCGGGGGGTTACAATGAGCAGTTCTTC.

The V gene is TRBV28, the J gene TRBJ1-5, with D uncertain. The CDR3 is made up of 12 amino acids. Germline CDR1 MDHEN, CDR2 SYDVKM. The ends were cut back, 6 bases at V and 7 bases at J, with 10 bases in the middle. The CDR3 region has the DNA TGTGCCAGCAGCTTGATTGAGCAGCCCCAGCATTTT. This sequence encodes CASSLIEQPQHF.

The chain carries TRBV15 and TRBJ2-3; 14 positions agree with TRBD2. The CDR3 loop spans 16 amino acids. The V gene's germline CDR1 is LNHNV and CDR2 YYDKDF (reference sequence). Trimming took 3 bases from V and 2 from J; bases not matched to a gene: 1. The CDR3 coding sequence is TGTGCCACCAGCAGGGGACTAGCGGGAGTCACAGATACGCAGTATTTT. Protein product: CATSRGLAGVTDTQYF.

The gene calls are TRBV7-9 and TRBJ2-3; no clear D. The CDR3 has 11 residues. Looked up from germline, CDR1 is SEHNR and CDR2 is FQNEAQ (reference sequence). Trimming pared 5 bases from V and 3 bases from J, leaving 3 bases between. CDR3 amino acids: CASSPTDTQYF. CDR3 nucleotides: TGTGCCAGCAGCCCAACAGATACGCAGTATTTT.

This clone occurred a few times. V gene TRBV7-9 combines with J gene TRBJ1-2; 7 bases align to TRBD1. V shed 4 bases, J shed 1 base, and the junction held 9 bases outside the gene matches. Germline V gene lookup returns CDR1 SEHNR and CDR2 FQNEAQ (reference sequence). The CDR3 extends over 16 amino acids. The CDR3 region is CASSSDMGQHNYGYTF. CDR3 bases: TGTGCCAGCAGCTCCGATATGGGACAGCATAACTATGGCTACACCTTC.

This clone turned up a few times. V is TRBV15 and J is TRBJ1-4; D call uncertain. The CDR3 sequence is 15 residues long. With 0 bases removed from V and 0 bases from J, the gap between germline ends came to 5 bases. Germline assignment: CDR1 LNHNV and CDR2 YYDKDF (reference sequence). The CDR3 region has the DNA TGTGCCACCAGCAGAGAGGCTGCAACTAATGAAAAACTGTTTTTT. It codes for CATSREAATNEKLFF.

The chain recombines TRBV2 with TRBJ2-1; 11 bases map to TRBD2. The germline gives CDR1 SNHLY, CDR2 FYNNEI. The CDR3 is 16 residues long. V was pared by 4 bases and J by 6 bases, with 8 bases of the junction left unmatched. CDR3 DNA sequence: TGTGCCAGCAGTGTTACTAGCGGGAGAGTCGTCAATGAGCAGTTCTTC. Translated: CASSVTSGRVVNEQFF.

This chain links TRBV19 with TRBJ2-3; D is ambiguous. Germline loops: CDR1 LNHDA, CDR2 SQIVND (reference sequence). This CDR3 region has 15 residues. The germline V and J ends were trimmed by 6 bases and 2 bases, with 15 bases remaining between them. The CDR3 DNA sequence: TGTGCCAGTAGCAGGCTGGCACAAAACACAGATACGCAGTATTTT. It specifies CASSRLAQNTDTQYF.

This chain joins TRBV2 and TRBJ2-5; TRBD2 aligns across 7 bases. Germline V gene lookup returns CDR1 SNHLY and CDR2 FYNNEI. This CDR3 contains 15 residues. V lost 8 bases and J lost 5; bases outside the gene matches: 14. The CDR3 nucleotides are TGTGCCAGCCGGGGGGAGGGATGGGAGGCGGAGACCCAGTACTTC. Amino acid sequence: CASRGEGWEAETQYF.

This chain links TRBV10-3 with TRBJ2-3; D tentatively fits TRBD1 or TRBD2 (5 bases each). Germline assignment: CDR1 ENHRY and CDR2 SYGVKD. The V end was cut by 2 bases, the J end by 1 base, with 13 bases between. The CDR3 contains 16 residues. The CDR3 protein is CAISEPPGRRTDTQYF. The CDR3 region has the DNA TGTGCCATCAGTGAGCCGCCGGGGCGTCGCACAGATACGCAGTATTTT.

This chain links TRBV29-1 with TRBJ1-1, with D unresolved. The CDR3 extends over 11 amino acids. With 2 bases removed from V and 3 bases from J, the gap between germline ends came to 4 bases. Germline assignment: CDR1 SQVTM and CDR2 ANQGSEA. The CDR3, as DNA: TGCAGCGTTGAACGTTACACTGAAGCTTTCTTT. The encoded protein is CSVERYTEAFF.

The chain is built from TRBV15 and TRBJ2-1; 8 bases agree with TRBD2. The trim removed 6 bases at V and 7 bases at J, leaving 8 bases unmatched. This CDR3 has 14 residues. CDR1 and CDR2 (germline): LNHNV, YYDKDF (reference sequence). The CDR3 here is CATRGREGLNEQFF. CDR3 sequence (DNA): TGTGCCACCAGGGGACGGGAGGGCTTGAATGAGCAGTTCTTC.

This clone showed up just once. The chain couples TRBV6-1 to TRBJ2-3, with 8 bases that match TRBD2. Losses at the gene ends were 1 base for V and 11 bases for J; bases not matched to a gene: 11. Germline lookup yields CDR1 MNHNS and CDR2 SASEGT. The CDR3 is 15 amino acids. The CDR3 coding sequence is TGTGCCAGCAGTGAAGGTGGAACACTAGCGGTTCGGCAGTATTTT. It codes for CASSEGGTLAVRQYF.

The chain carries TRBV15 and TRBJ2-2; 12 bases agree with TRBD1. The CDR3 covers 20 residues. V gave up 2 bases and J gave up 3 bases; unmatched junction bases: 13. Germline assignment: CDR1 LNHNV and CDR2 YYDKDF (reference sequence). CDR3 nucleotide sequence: TGTGCCACCAGCAGAAAGCGTACGGGACAGGGGGCTTTTCACACCGGGGAGCTGTTTTTT. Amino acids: CATSRKRTGQGAFHTGELFF. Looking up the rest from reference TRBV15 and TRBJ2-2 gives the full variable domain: DAMVIQNPRYQVTQFGKPVTLSCSQTLNHNVMYWYQQKSSQAPKLLFHYYDKDFNNEADTPDNFQSRRPNTSFCFLDIRSPGLGDTAMYLCATSRKRTGQGAFHTGELFFGEGSRLTVL.

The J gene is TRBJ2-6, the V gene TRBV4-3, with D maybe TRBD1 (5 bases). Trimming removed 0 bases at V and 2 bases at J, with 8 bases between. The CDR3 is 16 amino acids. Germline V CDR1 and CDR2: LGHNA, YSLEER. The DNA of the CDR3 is TGCGCCAGCAGCCAAGAGGAAGGGGCTGGGGCCAACGTCCTGACTTTC. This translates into CASSQEEGAGANVLTF.

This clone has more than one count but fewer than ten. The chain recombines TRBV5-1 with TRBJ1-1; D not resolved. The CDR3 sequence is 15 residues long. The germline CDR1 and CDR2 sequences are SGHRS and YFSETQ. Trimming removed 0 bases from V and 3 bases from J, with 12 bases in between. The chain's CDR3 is CASSLAAGPYTEAFF. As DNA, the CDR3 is TGCGCCAGCAGCTTGGCGGCAGGACCCTACACTGAAGCTTTCTTT.

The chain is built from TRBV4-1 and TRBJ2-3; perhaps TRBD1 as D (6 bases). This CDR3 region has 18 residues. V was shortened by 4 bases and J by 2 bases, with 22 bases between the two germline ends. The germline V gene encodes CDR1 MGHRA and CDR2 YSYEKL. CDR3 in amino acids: CASSLDVSAQGPTDTQYF. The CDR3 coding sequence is TGCGCCAGCAGCCTTGACGTATCCGCACAGGGCCCCACAGATACGCAGTATTTT.

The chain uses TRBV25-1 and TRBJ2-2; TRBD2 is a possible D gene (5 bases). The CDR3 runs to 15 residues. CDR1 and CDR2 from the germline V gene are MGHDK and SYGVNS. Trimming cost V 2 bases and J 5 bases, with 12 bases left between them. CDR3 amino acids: CASSELTRETGELFF. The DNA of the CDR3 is TGTGCCAGCAGTGAACTTACGAGGGAAACCGGGGAGCTGTTTTTT.